These 3 T cell receptor beta chains originate from one sample sequenced in a study of blood T cell repertoires in COVID-19. Profiled with immunoSEQ multiplex PCR; TCRdb holds only in-frame clones, not every one. The sample includes hundreds of thousands of clones, roughly 80% of them seen just once. Sequencing input: peripheral blood. The receptor set was obtained from a woman in her 50s who had recovered from COVID-19.

The rearrangement links TRBV4-3 to TRBJ2-1, with TRBD2 matching over 10 bases. The CDR3 is made up of 15 amino acids. In germline, CDR1 is LGHNA, CDR2 YSLEER. The J segment lost 9 bases and the V segment lost 0 bases, leaving 5 bases of the junction unmatched. CDR3 in DNA: TGCGCCAGCAGCCAAGAGAGCGGGAGGGCTGGTGAGCAGTTCTTC. Residues: CASSQESGRAGEQFF.

V gene TRBV2 combines with J gene TRBJ1-4, with 7 bases lining up with TRBD1. Germline lookup yields CDR1 SNHLY and CDR2 FYNNEI. J lost 0 bases, V lost 11 bases, and 6 bases had no gene match. CDR3 length: 14 amino acids. The chain's CDR3 is CAARQGSTNEKLFF. CDR3 DNA: TGTGCCGCCAGACAGGGCTCAACTAATGAAAAACTGTTTTTT.

V and J are TRBV7-9 and TRBJ1-6, with 11 bases matching TRBD1. The CDR3 is 15 amino acids. With V trimmed by 5 bases and J by 10 bases, 7 bases remained unmatched. Germline V gene data show CDR1 as SEHNR and CDR2 as FQNEAQ (reference sequence). The CDR3 nucleotides read TGTGCCAGCAGCCTCACCGGGACAGGGGGGTCACCCCTCCACTTT. Encoded protein: CASSLTGTGGSPLHF.